These 26 T cell receptor beta chains share one sample of origin, sequenced in a study of blood T cell repertoires in COVID-19. Generated by immunoSEQ multiplex PCR, the TCRdb table keeps only in-frame clones and is missing some. The sample shows about 480,000 clones, 88% of them seen only once. The sequenced sample was PBMCs or T cells enriched from blood (not recorded which). The source is a woman aged 40 to 50 who had recovered from COVID-19.

This chain joins TRBV15 and TRBJ1-1; 8 positions match TRBD1. V was clipped by 0 bases and J by 2 bases; unmatched bases: 11. From germline, CDR1 is LNHNV and CDR2 YYDKDF (reference sequence). The CDR3 consists of 18 residues. The CDR3 region is CATSRDPYGQGRNTEAFF. CDR3 bases: TGTGCCACCAGCAGAGATCCCTACGGACAGGGTAGAAACACTGAAGCTTTCTTT.

V and J are TRBV19 and TRBJ2-1, with D tentatively TRBD2 (6 bases). The CDR3 is 14 amino acids. V was shortened by 8 bases and J by 9 bases, with 20 bases between the two germline ends. Germline loops: CDR1 LNHDA, CDR2 SQIVND (reference sequence). The DNA for the CDR3 is TGTGCCAGTTCTACCCTAACCCGGGGGTCTGAGCAGTTCTTC. Translation: CASSTLTRGSEQFF.

This chain links TRBV7-7 with TRBJ2-7, with 10 bases identical to TRBD1. Germline assignment: CDR1 SSHAT and CDR2 FNYEAQ (reference sequence). The CDR3 length is 16 residues. V shed 2 bases and J 5 bases; nucleotides not matched to a gene: 9. The CDR3 DNA follows: TGTGCCAGCAGCTTACCGTACCGGGACAGGGGCGACGAGCAGTACTTC. Amino acid sequence: CASSLPYRDRGDEQYF.

The genes are TRBV2 and TRBJ2-7; maybe TRBD2 (6 bases). This CDR3 is 15 amino acids long. The germline gives CDR1 SNHLY, CDR2 FYNNEI. Trimming took off 7 bases at V and 3 bases at J, with 19 bases between the two ends. The CDR3 nucleotides read TGTGCCAGCAATAAGGCCGGGACTGCCGACTACGAGCAGTACTTC. Residues: CASNKAGTADYEQYF.

This clone was seen a single time. The chain carries TRBV6-2 or TRBV6-3 and TRBJ1-5; 7 bases are shared with TRBD1. Germline loops: CDR1 MNHEY, CDR2 SVGEGT. The CDR3 is 15 residues long. The trim removed 5 bases at V and 10 bases at J, leaving 14 bases unmatched. CDR3 residues: CASSRTDRVGSPQHF. The CDR3 DNA is TGTGCCAGCAGTCGGACAGACAGGGTTGGATCCCCCCAGCATTTT.

V is TRBV15 and J is TRBJ1-2, with a weak D call TRBD1 (5 bases). V was cut by 4 bases and J by 2 bases, with 14 bases left in between. CDR3 length: 15 residues. The germline V gene has CDR1 LNHNV and CDR2 YYDKDF (reference sequence). In nucleotides, the CDR3 is TGTGCCACCAGCACCCCGTGGGGGGGGAACTATGGCTACACCTTC. Its protein is CATSTPWGGNYGYTF.

This chain joins TRBV28 and TRBJ2-7; possible D gene TRBD1, 7 bases. Germline V lookup: CDR1 MDHEN, CDR2 SYDVKM. Trimming left V 5 bases short and J 1 base short, with 15 bases between. CDR3 length equals 15 residues. The chain's CDR3 is CASSQGGVESYEQYF. For the CDR3, the DNA is TGTGCCAGCAGTCAGGGGGGAGTCGAGTCCTACGAGCAGTACTTC. Based on the CDR3 plus reference TRBV28 and TRBJ2-7, the full variable domain is DVKVTQSSRYLVKRTGEKVFLECVQDMDHENMFWYRQDPGLGLRLIYFSYDVKMKEKGDIPEGYSVSREKKERFSLILESASTNQTSMYLCASSQGGVESYEQYFGPGTRLTVT.

J is TRBJ2-1 and V is TRBV7-6; no firm D call. Trimming took off 5 bases at V and 8 bases at J, with 19 bases between the two ends. The CDR3 is 15 amino acids. Germline V gives CDR1 SGHVS, CDR2 FNYEAQ. The chain's CDR3 is CASSPIKETVDEQFF. In nucleotides, the CDR3 is TGTGCCAGCAGCCCGATCAAGGAGACCGTTGATGAGCAGTTCTTC.

This CDR3 is CASSQARLALETQYF. The DNA for the CDR3 is TGTGCCAGCAGCCAAGCTCGCCTAGCGTTGGAGACCCAGTACTTC. V is TRBV3-1 (or the pseudogene TRBV3-2) and J is TRBJ2-5; TRBD2 might be the D (6 bases). The CDR3 totals 15 residues. V was shortened by 1 base and J by 5 bases, with 14 bases between the two germline ends. CDR1 is LGHDT, CDR2 YNNKEL, per germline (reference sequence).

With regard to this clone: The sample carries other DNA sequences with the same CDR3. The DNA of the CDR3 is TGCGCCAGCAGCTTCGGACAGGGAGGAACCGGGGAGCTGTTTTTT. Amino acid sequence: CASSFGQGGTGELFF. The rearrangement joins TRBV5-1 to TRBJ2-2; 8 nucleotides match TRBD1. The CDR3 length is 15 residues. Trimming cost V 2 bases and J 5 bases; bases outside gene matches: 5. Germline V gene data show CDR1 as SGHRS and CDR2 as YFSETQ.

This rearrangement joins TRBV6-2 or TRBV6-3 to TRBJ2-1; TRBD1 matches at 8 bases. V shed 2 bases, J shed 9 bases, and the junction held 15 bases outside the gene matches. Germline CDR1 is MNHEY and CDR2 is SVGEGT. This CDR3 contains 17 residues. In DNA form, the CDR3 reads TGTGCCAGCAGTTACGAAAAGACAGGGGCGAGAATTGGTGAGCAGTTCTTC. It codes for CASSYEKTGARIGEQFF.

As regards this clone: The junction departs from germline at one end; a sequencing error may be responsible. This rearrangement joins TRBV7-2 to TRBJ2-1; 7 nucleotides align to TRBD2. The CDR3 loop spans 12 amino acids. Per the germline V gene, CDR1 is SGHTA and CDR2 is FQGNSA. The CDR3 sequence: CASSLVVGGEVF. CDR3 DNA: TGTGCCAGCAGCTTAGTGGTGGGGGGGGAAGTCTTC.

This clone was recorded once. V usage is TRBV5-5 and J usage is TRBJ2-7; 9 nucleotides align to TRBD1. The CDR3 runs 15 residues. J gave up 3 bases and V 0 bases, and 4 bases lay outside the gene matches. Germline CDR1 SGHKS, CDR2 YYEKEE (reference sequence). The CDR3 region has the DNA TGTGCCAGCAGCTTGGGCGCGACAGGGGGCTACGAGCAGTACTTC. Translated: CASSLGATGGYEQYF.

This sequence joins TRBV9 and TRBJ2-7; D remains unclear. Germline assignment: CDR1 SGDLS and CDR2 YYNGEE. The length of the CDR3 is 17 residues. Trimming removed 4 bases from V and 2 bases from J, with 22 bases in between. The CDR3 bases are TGTGCCAGCAGCCCGAGTTTAGCCCTACCCAACACCTACGAGCAGTACTTC. It encodes CASSPSLALPNTYEQYF.

In this sample, this clone turned up a few times. This rearrangement joins TRBV19 to TRBJ1-5, with TRBD1 matching 8 bases. CDR1 LNHDA and CDR2 SQIVND come from the germline V gene (reference sequence). The V and J ends lost 3 bases and 2 bases, in that order; junction bases with no gene match: 3. The CDR3 covers 15 residues. As DNA, the CDR3 is TGTGCCAGTAGTATTAGGGGACAGGGCAATCAGCCCCAGCATTTT. Translating gives CASSIRGQGNQPQHF. The entire variable domain, with the rest obtained from reference TRBV19 and TRBJ1-5, is as follows: DGGITQSPKYLFRKEGQNVTLSCEQNLNHDAMYWYRQDPGQGLRLIYYSQIVNDFQKGDIAEGYSVSREKKESFPLTVTSAQKNPTAFYLCASSIRGQGNQPQHFGDGTRLSIL.

Worth noting for this clone: The identical CDR3 is also encoded by other nucleotide sequences in the sample. The V call is TRBV6-2 or TRBV6-3, the J call TRBJ2-3; TRBD2 matches at 7 bases. Unmatched junction bases numbered 3, after V lost 1 base and J lost 2 bases. Per the germline V gene, CDR1 is MNHEY and CDR2 is SVGEGT. This CDR3 is 15 amino acids long. The CDR3 DNA follows: TGTGCCAGCAGTTACTGGGCGGGGGACACAGATACGCAGTATTTT. This translates into CASSYWAGDTDTQYF.

CDR3 sequence reads: CATGQGNFEAFF. The CDR3 coding sequence is TGTGCCACGGGACAGGGGAATTTTGAAGCTTTCTTT. This chain connects TRBV24-1 to TRBJ1-1; 10 nucleotides align to TRBD1. After removal of 10 bases from V and 7 bases from J, the junction contained 5 bases not matched to a gene. CDR1 KGHDR and CDR2 SFDVKD come from the germline V gene. This CDR3 is built from 12 residues.

The chain couples TRBV5-1 to TRBJ1-1, with TRBD1 identical over 9 bases. The germline V gene encodes CDR1 SGHRS and CDR2 YFSETQ. Trimming cost V 3 bases and J 5 bases; bases outside gene matches: 11. This CDR3 comprises 16 residues. CDR3 in DNA: TGCGCCAGCAGCTCACAGGGGGCAGCAGTTGTGACTGAAGCTTTCTTT. This codes for CASSSQGAAVVTEAFF.

Comments on this clone: Other nucleotide sequences from this sample produce the same CDR3. The chain carries TRBV27 and TRBJ2-1; TRBD2 is a possible D gene (5 bases). Germline V gives CDR1 MNHEY, CDR2 SMNVEV (reference sequence). This CDR3 region has 13 residues. V was shortened by 4 bases and J by 4 bases, with 8 bases between the two germline ends. DNA of the CDR3: TGTGCCAGCAGTTATCGGGGTTACAATGAGCAGTTCTTC. It is translated as CASSYRGYNEQFF.

The chain joins TRBV7-9 to TRBJ2-3; 8 bases map to TRBD1. The CDR3 is 15 residues long. The V gene's germline CDR1 is SEHNR and CDR2 FQNEAQ (reference sequence). The J segment lost 4 bases and the V segment lost 5 bases, leaving 8 bases of the junction unmatched. Here the CDR3 DNA reads TGTGCCAGCAGCCCCCGGACAGGGATTCCAGATACGCAGTATTTT. It translates to CASSPRTGIPDTQYF.

The rearrangement uses TRBV18 and TRBJ1-3; 8 bases align to TRBD1. Germline trimming cut 1 base from V and 4 bases from J; bases unmatched to any gene: 3. Germline assignment: CDR1 KGHSH and CDR2 LQKENI. The CDR3 covers 15 residues. DNA for the CDR3: TGTGCCAGCTCACCACGACAGGGGCAAGGAAACACCATATATTTT. This codes for CASSPRQGQGNTIYF.

The chain uses TRBV2 and TRBJ2-2; tentative D call: TRBD1 (5 bases). The V and J ends lost 3 bases and 6 bases respectively, with 11 bases between them. CDR3 length equals 14 residues. Germline values: CDR1 SNHLY, CDR2 FYNNEI. This CDR3 is CASSEQGAPGELFF. CDR3 coding DNA: TGTGCCAGCAGTGAGCAAGGGGCCCCCGGGGAGCTGTTTTTT.

In this sample, this clone turned up once. This chain links TRBV10-2 with TRBJ2-7; no definite D call. Deletions cut 4 bases from V and 5 bases from J, with 12 bases between. Germline CDR1 WSHSY, CDR2 SAAADI. The CDR3 is 13 residues long. Here the CDR3 DNA reads TGCGCCAGCAGTGTCGACTCCCCCGACGAGCAGTACTTC. This codes for CASSVDSPDEQYF.

This chain joins TRBV4-3 and TRBJ2-1; 8 nucleotides line up with TRBD2. Germline V lookup: CDR1 LGHNA, CDR2 YSLEER. The CDR3 contains 15 residues. The junction had 1 base not matched to a gene; V was cut back by 3 bases and J by 0 bases. The CDR3 bases are TGCGCCAGCAGCCAGAGCGGGAGCTCCTACAATGAGCAGTTCTTC. Amino acids: CASSQSGSSYNEQFF.

J is TRBJ1-1 and V is TRBV6-5, with D tentatively TRBD1 (6 bases). The CDR3 contains 12 residues. The V end lost 10 bases, the J end lost 5 bases, and 14 bases lay between the germline ends. Germline CDR1 MNHEY, CDR2 SVGAGI. In DNA form, the CDR3 reads TGTGCCATCAAGGGGGTTTCGACTGAAGCTTTCTTT. This gives the protein CAIKGVSTEAFF.

In this sample, this clone turned up a few times. The chain recombines TRBV2 with TRBJ2-7; D remains unclear. The CDR3 is 16 amino acids. Deletions cut 6 bases from V and 6 bases from J, with 24 bases between. Germline CDR1 reads SNHLY; CDR2 reads FYNNEI. In DNA, the CDR3 is TGTGCCAGCAGGGAATTCCACCCTGCTCTTGTAGCCGAGCAGTACTTC. It specifies CASREFHPALVAEQYF.